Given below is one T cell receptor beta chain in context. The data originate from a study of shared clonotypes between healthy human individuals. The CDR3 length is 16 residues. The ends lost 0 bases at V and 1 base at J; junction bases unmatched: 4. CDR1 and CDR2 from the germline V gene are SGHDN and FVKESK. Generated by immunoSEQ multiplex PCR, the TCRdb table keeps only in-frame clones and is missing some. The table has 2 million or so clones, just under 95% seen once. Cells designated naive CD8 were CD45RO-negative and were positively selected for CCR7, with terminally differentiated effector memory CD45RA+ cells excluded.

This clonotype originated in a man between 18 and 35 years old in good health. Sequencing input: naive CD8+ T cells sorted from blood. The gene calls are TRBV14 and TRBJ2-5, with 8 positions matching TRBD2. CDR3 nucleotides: TGTGCCAGCAGCCAAGAGCCGGGAGGGCTCCAAGAGACCCAGTACTTC. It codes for CASSQEPGGLQETQYF.